This record concerns one TCR beta chain sequence. Its specificity is unknown. V lost 5 bases, J lost 4 bases, and 15 bases lay in between. This CDR3 has 15 amino acids. The germline V gene has CDR1 LNHNV and CDR2 YYDKDF (reference sequence). The record originates from a study of graft-versus-host responses after intestinal transplantation. Study overall: Multivisceral, liver-intestinal, or isolated intestinal grafts were transplanted into recipients. Anti-thymocyte globulin served as induction for all recipients, who then took tacrolimus and steroids for about three years.

Assay used: immunoSEQ multiplex PCR; TCRdb lists only in-frame clones, some missing. This table has over 100,000 clones, just under 95% appearing once. V usage is TRBV15 and J usage is TRBJ2-1, with D tentatively TRBD2 (7 bases). Sequenced here: unstimulated CD8+ T cells sorted from spleen or lymph node cells, sampled before transplant. The receptor comes from a human donor who was the organ donor for an intestinal transplant. The DNA for the CDR3 is TGTGCCACCAGCGAGGGGGGAGGGCCATACAATGAGCAGTTCTTC. Its translation is CATSEGGGPYNEQFF.